The source of this T cell receptor (beta chain) is a study of naive and memory T cell subsets (dated by TCRdb to about 2017). Background for the entire study: An open-source, UMI-based TCR alpha and beta sequencing pipeline was applied to sorted naive and memory peripheral blood T cell subsets. Complete agreement was observed between the functional CMV T cell responses and the IgG serology results. RNA was DNase-treated and reverse transcribed with TCR constant-region primers, mostly using SuperScript III. Overall results and qualifications from the work: A power law was followed by TCR abundance, with an exponent that differed between naive and memory subsets but was consistent across the three individuals. After error correction, over 95% of naive TCR sequences appeared only once, giving much steeper abundance distributions than memory subsets. The repertoire findings for the naive and memory subsets could not be validated, as no ground truth was available. Each clonotype was defined as a single alpha or beta chain sequence rather than as a paired alpha/beta receptor. RNA-based TCR counts may be influenced by expression changes linked to T cell activation and differentiation. Gini index rose and Shannon and inverse Simpson diversity fell from naive through CM, EM and EMRA in both CD4 and CD8 cells. A few larger clonotypes were found in naive repertoires, especially CD8, and these larger clonotypes were possibly memory cells re-expressing CD45RA.

Separate amplification of TCR alpha and beta chain libraries was performed from the second PCR step onward. Donor CMV status was determined by IFNgamma production from CD4+ T cells after overnight stimulation of fresh PBMCs with CMV viral lysate. CD4 T cells were positively selected using Miltenyi beads, after which CD8 T cells were positively selected from the CD4-negative fraction. After staining for CD3, CD4, CD8, CD45RA, CD27 and a live/dead dye, cells were sorted on a BD Aria II into four subsets based on CD45RA and CD27. Blood was obtained from three healthy volunteers, and the blood from each volunteer was fractionated into CD4 and CD8 T cells and subsequently into four differentiation subsets. About 130 ml of peripheral blood was collected from each donor, and PBMC were isolated from the blood using Ficoll-Paque PLUS density-gradient centrifugation. The sorted cells were lysed in RLT buffer, after which RNA was extracted using a Qiagen RNeasy kit and kept at -80 degrees C.

The sample holds a few counts of this clonotype. This receptor's antigen is unknown. No much larger clone exists at a distance of one base, and base qualities are not known. CDR1 and CDR2 (SGDLS, YYNGEE) derive from the germline V gene. V is reduced by 0 bases and J by 3 bases, leaving a spacing of 9 bases between them. Its CDR3 holds 14 amino acids, cysteine through phenylalanine. Only the CDR3 region is kept as DNA, spanning 42 bases read in frame from base 1. Libraries came from UMI-ligation and nested PCR. The beta constant-region primer consisted of an equimolar mixture of two oligonucleotides that together covered TRBC1 and TRBC2. Four rounds of PCR were used to amplify ligated cDNA, with nested alpha and beta constant-region primers being used together with the SP2 primer. A single-stranded oligonucleotide carrying the SP2 primer and a 12-nucleotide UMI was ligated to the 3' end of the cDNA by T4 RNA ligase 1. Incubation of the ligation reaction was carried out at 16 degrees C for roughly 18-24 hours. To avoid over-amplification, PCR2 was usually performed as a SYBR Green qPCR and halted once a predetermined threshold was reached. All purifications after the first were performed with Agencourt AMPure XP magnetic beads. Library quantification was done by Qubit, followed by a TapeStation check on which the main peak was expected at around 650 bp. The pooled libraries were sequenced on an Illumina MiSeq using v2 2x251 paired-end kits, which usually yielded roughly 0.95-2.2 million reads per sample. Libraries were pooled at about 4 nM per sample, and roughly 4.5-7.5% PhiX was added to improve cluster recognition. Turning to the authors' computational methods: Decombinator assigned V and J genes to Demultiplexor-processed FASTQ reads by tag matching, allowing a single base-pair mismatch. By using UMIs, Collapsinator corrected both sequencing errors and the frequency errors caused by PCR heterogeneity. CDR3Translator translated TCRs and extracted CDR3s from the conserved cysteine to the FGXG phenylalanine, flagging non-productive sequences. Gini, Shannon entropy and inverse Simpson indices were calculated on repertoires subsampled to equal numbers of UMI-defined TCRs. Within the linear range, a power law was fitted by maximum likelihood to the distributions of clonotype abundance. On one naive CD8 sample, the pipeline and MIGEC gave similar UMI counts, unique TCR numbers and clonal distributions. In one analysis, naive TCRs that were also found in any memory subset of the same donor were excluded from the naive repertoire. A set of 7,322 CMV-associated CDR3 sequences, compiled from VDJdb and a published dataset, was used to search the repertoires. The raw public data were reprocessed by TCRdb itself: fastp quality trimming at Q25, MiXCR clonotype calling, in-frame beta chains only. Entries that share a CDR3 protein sequence are merged under the most common genes and DNA. Here the V and J calls rest on TCRdb's processing, not on the authors' analysis. This sample comprises over 110,000 distinct CDR3 sequences, about 20% of them detected only once. The ten largest clones represent roughly 0.68% of the sample.

Sequencing was performed on naive CD8+ T cells from blood. The cell subset or site label on this specimen signifies: naive T cells, CD45RA high CD27+. The source is a human donor in good health. The chain was built from TRBV9 and TRBJ2-5, with TRBD1 as a weak D call on 6 bases. The sequence in DNA is TGTGCCAGCAGCGTAGCTGAGGGGGAAGAGACCCAGTACTTC. This yields the protein CASSVAEGEETQYF.